There are a few counts of the clone carrying this TCR beta chain. This sample is part of a study of T cells in Graves' hyperthyroidism and ophthalmopathy. Regions amplified from RNA transcripts were the TCR beta CDR3 regions. The HTBI primer set was used in a first-round RT-PCR of the TCR CDR3. MiXCR, applied by TCRdb to the multiplex PCR reads, yields one record per CDR3 protein. Among about 620,000 distinct CDR3 sequences listed, roughly 17% were seen once. The source is a woman younger than 45 with Graves' hyperthyroidism. The sequencing input was blood.

The CDR3, as DNA: TGCAGTGCTAGAGTTCCGGGACTAGCGGGATACGAGCAGTACTTC. Translation: CSARVPGLAGYEQYF. The chain couples TRBV20-1 to TRBJ2-7, with 13 bases lining up with TRBD2. The CDR3 runs to 15 residues. Germline V gene sequence: CDR1 DFQATT, CDR2 SNEGSKA (reference sequence). Unmatched junction bases numbered 4, after V lost 1 base and J lost 4 bases.